The count of the clone carrying this TCR beta chain is one. Its antigen is unidentified. The record originates from a study of shared clonotypes between healthy human individuals. It was roughly 190 ng DNA, 25,000 to 35,000 T cell genomes, that sorted-subset replicate PCRs used. TCRdb's copy holds only in-frame clones and misses some; the assay was immunoSEQ multiplex PCR. The table has roughly 700,000 clones, around two thirds seen once. The study's findings and limits: Shared clonotypes across all four donors exceeded non-shared ones in generation probability.

Sequencing input: memory CD4+ T cells sorted from blood. Subset: CD45RA-negative fraction. The receptor was isolated from a woman in her twenties or thirties in good health.

CDR3 sequence (DNA): TGTGCCAGCACTATGGTGGGGGGCGCAAACTATGGCTACACCTTC. Translation gives CASTMVGGANYGYTF. The rearrangement joins TRBV28 to TRBJ1-2; a weak D match, TRBD1 (6 bases). The V and J ends lost 7 bases and 2 bases respectively, with 17 bases between them. CDR3 length: 15 residues. Germline CDR1 MDHEN, CDR2 SYDVKM.